This passage covers 6 T cell receptor beta chains from one sample sequenced in a study of blood T cell repertoires in COVID-19. Sequencing used immunoSEQ multiplex PCR; TCRdb keeps in-frame clones, though not all of them. The sample shows roughly 140,000 clones, around nine tenths of them seen only once. The sequencing input was peripheral blood. The receptors come from a man aged 50 to 59 with active or convalescent COVID-19.

The rearrangement joins TRBV28 to TRBJ2-1, with 9 bases lining up with TRBD2. The CDR3 extends over 14 amino acids. The ends lost 6 bases at V and 7 bases at J; junction bases unmatched: 7. CDR1 and CDR2 from the germline V gene are MDHEN and SYDVKM. CDR3 region: CASRGLAGLNEQFF. The CDR3 DNA reads as TGTGCCAGCAGGGGCCTAGCGGGACTAAATGAGCAGTTCTTC.

This chain uses TRBV11-2 with TRBJ2-1; 11 bases map to TRBD2. This CDR3 is 15 amino acids long. Trimming took 5 bases from V and 2 from J; bases not matched to a gene: 2. CDR1 and CDR2 (germline): SGHAT, FQNNGV. The CDR3: CASSPTSGTYNEQFF. Here the CDR3 DNA reads TGTGCCAGCAGCCCGACTAGCGGGACCTACAATGAGCAGTTCTTC.

The rearrangement joins TRBV5-1 to TRBJ2-7; 7 positions agree with TRBD1. The CDR3 contains 15 residues. After removal of 1 base from V and 0 bases from J, the junction contained 4 bases not matched to a gene. Germline CDR1 is SGHRS and CDR2 is YFSETQ. The CDR3 nucleotides are TGCGCCAGCAGCTTGAACAGGGGCCCCTCCTACGAGCAGTACTTC. It is translated as CASSLNRGPSYEQYF.

The J gene is TRBJ1-6, the V gene TRBV7-3; D remains unclear. Germline-derived CDR1 and CDR2 are SGHTA and FQGTGA. The V gene lost 2 bases and the J gene lost 8 bases, with 7 bases spanning the gap. CDR3 length: 13 residues. Here the CDR3 DNA reads TGTGCCAGCAGCTTAGAACGGGATTCACCCCTCCACTTT. Its translation is CASSLERDSPLHF.

The J gene is TRBJ1-5, the V gene TRBV6-2 or TRBV6-3; 7 bases agree with TRBD1. The germline V gene has CDR1 MNHEY and CDR2 SVGEGT. The CDR3 is made up of 15 amino acids. After removal of 3 bases from V and 4 bases from J, the junction contained 6 bases not matched to a gene. CDR3 DNA sequence: TGTGCCAGCAGTTATCGGACAGGACTGAATCAGCCCCAGCATTTT. It specifies CASSYRTGLNQPQHF.

The gene calls are TRBV19 and TRBJ1-4, with 7 bases aligning to TRBD1. The CDR3 length is 12 residues. The J segment lost 7 bases and the V segment lost 7 bases, leaving 3 bases of the junction unmatched. Germline CDR1 and CDR2: LNHDA and SQIVND (reference sequence). CDR3 coding DNA: TGTGCCAGTACCTCAGGGGGTGAAAAACTGTTTTTT. It yields the protein CASTSGGEKLFF.